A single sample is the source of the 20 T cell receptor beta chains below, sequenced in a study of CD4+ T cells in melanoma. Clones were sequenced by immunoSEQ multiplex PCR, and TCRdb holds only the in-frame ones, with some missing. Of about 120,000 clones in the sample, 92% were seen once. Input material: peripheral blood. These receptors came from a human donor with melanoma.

Here the CDR3 reads CASKQELSGNTIYF. CDR3 sequence (DNA): TGCGCCAGCAAACAGGAACTCTCTGGAAACACCATATATTTT. The chain links TRBV5-1 to TRBJ1-3; D might be TRBD1 (5 bases). Trimming stripped 6 bases from V and 0 bases from J, with 10 bases between. The CDR3 sequence is 14 residues long. Germline values: CDR1 SGHRS, CDR2 YFSETQ. The whole variable domain, remainder taken from reference TRBV5-1 and TRBJ1-3, is KAGVTQTPRYLIKTRGQQVTLSCSPISGHRSVSWYQQTPGQGLQFLFEYFSETQRNKGNFPGRFSGRQFSNSRSEMNVSTLELGDSALYLCASKQELSGNTIYFGEGSWLTVV.

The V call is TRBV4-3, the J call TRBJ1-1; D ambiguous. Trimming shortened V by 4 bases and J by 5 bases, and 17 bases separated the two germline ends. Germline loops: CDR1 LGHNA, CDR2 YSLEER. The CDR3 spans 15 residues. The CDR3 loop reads CASSPEQPFGTEAFF. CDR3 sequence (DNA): TGCGCCAGCAGCCCAGAGCAGCCCTTCGGGACTGAAGCTTTCTTT.

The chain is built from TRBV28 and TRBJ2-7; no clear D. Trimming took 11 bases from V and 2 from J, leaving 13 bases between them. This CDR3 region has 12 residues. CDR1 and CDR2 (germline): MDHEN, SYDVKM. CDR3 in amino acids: CAVRDPTYEQYF. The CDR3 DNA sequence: TGTGCCGTAAGAGACCCTACCTACGAGCAGTACTTC. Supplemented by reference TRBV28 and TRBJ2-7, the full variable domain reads DVKVTQSSRYLVKRTGEKVFLECVQDMDHENMFWYRQDPGLGLRLIYFSYDVKMKEKGDIPEGYSVSREKKERFSLILESASTNQTSMYLCAVRDPTYEQYFGPGTRLTVT.

DNA of the CDR3: TGTGCCAGCAGGGTTAAGGCAGGCTCTGGAAACACCATATATTTT. This encodes CASRVKAGSGNTIYF. V and J are TRBV28 and TRBJ1-3; D gene unclear. The CDR3 runs 15 residues. Germline CDR1 and CDR2: MDHEN and SYDVKM. The V end lost 6 bases, the J end lost 0 bases, and 12 bases lay between the germline ends.

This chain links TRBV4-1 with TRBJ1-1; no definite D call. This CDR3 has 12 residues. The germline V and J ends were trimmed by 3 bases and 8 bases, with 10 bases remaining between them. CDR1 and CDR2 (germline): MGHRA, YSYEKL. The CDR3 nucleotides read TGCGCCAGCAGCCAGAGGACTGGGGAAGCTTTCTTT. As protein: CASSQRTGEAFF.

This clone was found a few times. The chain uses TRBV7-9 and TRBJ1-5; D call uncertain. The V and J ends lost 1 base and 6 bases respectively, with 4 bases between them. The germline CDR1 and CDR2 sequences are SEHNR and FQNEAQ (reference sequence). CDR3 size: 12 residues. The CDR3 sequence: CASSLGAQPQHF. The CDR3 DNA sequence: TGTGCCAGCAGCTTAGGGGCTCAGCCCCAGCATTTT.

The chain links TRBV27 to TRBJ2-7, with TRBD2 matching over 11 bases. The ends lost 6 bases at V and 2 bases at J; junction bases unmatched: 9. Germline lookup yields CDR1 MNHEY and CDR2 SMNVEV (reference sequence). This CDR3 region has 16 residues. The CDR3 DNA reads TGTGCCAGCAGCTTAAAAGTAGCGGGAGGGACCTACGAGCAGTACTTC. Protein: CASSLKVAGGTYEQYF.

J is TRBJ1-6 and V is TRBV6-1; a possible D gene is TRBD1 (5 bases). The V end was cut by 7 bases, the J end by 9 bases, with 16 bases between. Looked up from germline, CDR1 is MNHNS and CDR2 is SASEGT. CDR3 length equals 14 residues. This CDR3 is CASTLGALSSPLHF. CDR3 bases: TGTGCCAGCACCCTAGGGGCGTTGAGTTCACCCCTCCACTTT.

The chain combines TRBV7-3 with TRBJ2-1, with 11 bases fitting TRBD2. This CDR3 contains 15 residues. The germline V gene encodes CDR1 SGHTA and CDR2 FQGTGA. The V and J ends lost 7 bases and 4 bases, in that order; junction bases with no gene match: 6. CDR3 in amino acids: CASNTGTSGYNEQFF. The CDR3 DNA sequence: TGTGCCAGCAACACCGGGACTAGCGGTTACAATGAGCAGTTCTTC.

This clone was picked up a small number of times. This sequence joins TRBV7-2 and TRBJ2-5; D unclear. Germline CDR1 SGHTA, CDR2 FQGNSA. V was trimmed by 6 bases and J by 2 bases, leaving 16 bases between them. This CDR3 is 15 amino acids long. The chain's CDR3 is CASSPGNARQETQYF. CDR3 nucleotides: TGTGCCAGCAGTCCGGGTAACGCTAGGCAAGAGACCCAGTACTTC. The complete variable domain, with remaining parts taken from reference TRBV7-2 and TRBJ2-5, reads GAGVSQSPSNKVTEKGKDVELRCDPISGHTALYWYRQSLGQGLEFLIYFQGNSAPDKSGLPSDRFSAERTGGSVSTLTIQRTQQEDSAVYLCASSPGNARQETQYFGPGTRLLVL.

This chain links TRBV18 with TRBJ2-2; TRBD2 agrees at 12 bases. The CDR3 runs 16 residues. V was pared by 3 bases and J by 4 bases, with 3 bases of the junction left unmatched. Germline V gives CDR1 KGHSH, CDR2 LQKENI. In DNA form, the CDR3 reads TGTGCCAGCTCACCCCTACTAGCGGGGGGCACCGGGGAGCTGTTTTTT. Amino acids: CASSPLLAGGTGELFF.

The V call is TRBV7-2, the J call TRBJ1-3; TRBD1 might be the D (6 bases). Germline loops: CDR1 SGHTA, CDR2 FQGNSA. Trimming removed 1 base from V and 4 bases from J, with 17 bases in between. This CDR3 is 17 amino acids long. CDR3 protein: CASSLVIGPGAGNTIYF. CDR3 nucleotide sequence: TGTGCCAGCAGCTTAGTGATAGGGCCAGGGGCCGGAAACACCATATATTTT.

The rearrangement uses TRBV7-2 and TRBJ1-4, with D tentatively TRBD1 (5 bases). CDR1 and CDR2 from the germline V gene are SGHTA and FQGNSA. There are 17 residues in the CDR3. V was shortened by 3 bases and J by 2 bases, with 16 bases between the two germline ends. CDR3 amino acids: CASSLGGRRGTNEKLFF. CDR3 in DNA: TGTGCCAGCAGCTTGGGGGGACGCCGCGGTACTAATGAAAAACTGTTTTTT. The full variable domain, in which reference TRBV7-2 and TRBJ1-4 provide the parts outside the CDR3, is GAGVSQSPSNKVTEKGKDVELRCDPISGHTALYWYRQSLGQGLEFLIYFQGNSAPDKSGLPSDRFSAERTGGSVSTLTIQRTQQEDSAVYLCASSLGGRRGTNEKLFFGSGTQLSVL.

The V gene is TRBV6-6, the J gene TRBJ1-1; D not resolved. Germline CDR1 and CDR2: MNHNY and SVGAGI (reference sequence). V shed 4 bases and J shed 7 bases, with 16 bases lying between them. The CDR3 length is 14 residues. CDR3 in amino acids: CASSLDGTLNEAFF. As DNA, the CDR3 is TGTGCCAGCAGTTTGGACGGAACACTGAATGAAGCTTTCTTT.

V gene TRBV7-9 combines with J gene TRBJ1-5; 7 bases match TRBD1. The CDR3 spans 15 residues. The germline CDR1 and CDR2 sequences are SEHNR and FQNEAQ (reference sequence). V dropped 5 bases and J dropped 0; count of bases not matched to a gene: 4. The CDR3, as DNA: TGTGCCAGCAGCCCACAGGGGTCTAGCAATCAGCCCCAGCATTTT. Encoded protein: CASSPQGSSNQPQHF.

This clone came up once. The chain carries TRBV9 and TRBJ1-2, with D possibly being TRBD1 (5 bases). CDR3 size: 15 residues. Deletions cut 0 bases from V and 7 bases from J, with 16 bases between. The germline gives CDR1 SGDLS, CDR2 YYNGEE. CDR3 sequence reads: CASSVDGQGEFGYTF. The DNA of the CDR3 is TGTGCCAGCAGCGTAGATGGTCAGGGAGAATTTGGCTACACCTTC.

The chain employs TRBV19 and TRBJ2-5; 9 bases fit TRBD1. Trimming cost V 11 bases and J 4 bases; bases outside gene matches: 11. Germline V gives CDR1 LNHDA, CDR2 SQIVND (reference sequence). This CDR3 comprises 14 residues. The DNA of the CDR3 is TGTGCCTCCAATGACAGGGGGATTGCAGAGACCCAGTACTTC. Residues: CASNDRGIAETQYF. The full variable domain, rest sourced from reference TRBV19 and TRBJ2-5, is DGGITQSPKYLFRKEGQNVTLSCEQNLNHDAMYWYRQDPGQGLRLIYYSQIVNDFQKGDIAEGYSVSREKKESFPLTVTSAQKNPTAFYLCASNDRGIAETQYFGPGTRLLVL.

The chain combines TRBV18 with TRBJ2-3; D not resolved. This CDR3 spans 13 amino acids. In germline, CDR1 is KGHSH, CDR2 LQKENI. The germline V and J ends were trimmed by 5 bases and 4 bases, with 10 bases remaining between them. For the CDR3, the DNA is TGTGCCAGCTCAGCTGCCCCGGCAGATACGCAGTATTTT. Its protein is CASSAAPADTQYF.

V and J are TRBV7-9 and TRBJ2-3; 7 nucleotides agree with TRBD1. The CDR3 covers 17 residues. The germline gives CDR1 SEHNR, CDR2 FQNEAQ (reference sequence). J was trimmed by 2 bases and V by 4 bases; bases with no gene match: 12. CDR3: CASSSRPGQENTDTQYF. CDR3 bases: TGTGCCAGCAGCTCCCGCCCCGGACAGGAGAACACAGATACGCAGTATTTT.

CDR3 region: CASSHRDGSYEQYF. CDR3 nucleotide sequence: TGCGCCAGCAGCCACCGGGACGGCTCCTACGAGCAGTACTTC. J is TRBJ2-7 and V is TRBV4-3, with D possibly called TRBD1 or TRBD2 (5 bases each). The CDR3 runs 14 residues. The germline gives CDR1 LGHNA, CDR2 YSLEER. V lost 3 bases to trimming and J lost 0 bases, with 9 bases between them.